This T cell receptor (beta chain) was captured by sequencing in a study of T cell responses to AZD1222 COVID-19 vaccine (dated by TCRdb to the early 2020s). Describing the broader study: TCR sequencing covered some 250 trial participants: about 210 given two doses of AZD1222 and 26 given two doses of MenACWY control vaccine. Trial participants were enrolled by age into subgroups of 18-55, 56-69 and 70-plus years, and roughly 150, 30 and 60 TCR-sequenced participants, respectively, were included in these subgroups. Overall study results and their limits: Conclusions about previously exposed vaccinees are limited because only a handful of AZD1222 recipients were SARS-CoV-2 seropositive at baseline. Reportedly, close to half of the unique spike-specific TCRs recognized epitopes lying outside the regions that are mutated in the B.1.351 and B.1.1.7 variants. No day 14 peak-response samples were available, so repertoires were characterized only after the peak T cell response. Participants were mostly white British, with more females than males. The authors suggested clonal diversity may have been underestimated. After two AZD1222 doses, spike-specific TCR breadth and depth were significantly higher than at day 0 and than in MenACWY recipients. The whole spike protein was spanned by vaccine-associated CD4 TCRs, and dominant responses were seen in regions 160-218 and 743-854. In the small 56-69-year group, the increase in depth fell short of significance, most likely because of low power.

Comment on this clone: Its antigen specificity is not known. The input lacks base qualities; no much larger clone sits a single base away.

From the cysteine up to the phenylalanine, the CDR3 has a length of 14 residues. Left in the record is the CDR3 DNA by itself, 42 bases read in frame from the first base. From a lookup of the germline V gene (reference sequence), CDR1 and CDR2 are LNHDA and SQIVND. For this chain, trimming is 4 bases at the V end and 4 bases at the J end, and the number of junction bases without a gene match is 1. The CDR3 regions of human TCRbeta chains were analyzed by immunosequencing. Regarding the original processing steps: TCRs in the repertoires were compared against a reference library of SARS-CoV-2-specific TCRs that had been generated with the MIRA antigen-specificity platform. Breadth was defined as the fraction of unique TCRs that were SARS-CoV-2-associated, and depth was defined as the fraction of total T cells that were SARS-CoV-2-associated. Each spike-specific TCR was assigned to its reactive spike region and to a CD4 or CD8 class using the MIRA data. Log10-transformed breadth and depth values were compared by one-way ANOVA with Sidak's multiple comparisons tests. TCRdb provides this immuneACCESS table in a form limited to in-frame rearrangements. Some clones are lacking; in checked studies, under half of them reflect an unresolved V gene, and why the rest are absent is not known. V, J and clone size are taken as reported in that table, and D and trimming were inferred from the DNA itself. A total of about 48,000 clones appear in this sample, around 89% of them only once. The top ten clonotypes cover approximately 5% of the sample.

In light of the paper, this sample's time point label describes: about 28 days (+/-7) after the second vaccine dose. AZD1222 recipients given second doses at about 4 weeks or at about 12 weeks were pooled, since spike-specific TCR depth and breadth were not found to differ between the two schedules. The vaccinee samples were drawn from two UK trials, COV001 and COV002, one of which was a single-blind randomized controlled phase 2/3 trial testing AZD1222 (ChAdOx1 nCoV-19) in healthy adults. For TCRbeta chain sequencing, PBMC samples from trial participants were taken at day 0 and at day 28 after the second dose.

The source was peripheral blood, collected 28 days after the second AZD1222 dose. This clonotype was obtained from an adult who received the AZD1222 COVID-19 vaccine. The V and J segments used are TRBV19 and TRBJ2-5; the junction holds 12 bases that match TRBD2. The CDR3 region reads CASSTTSGGETQYF. The DNA is as follows: TGTGCCAGTAGTACGACTAGCGGGGGAGAGACCCAGTACTTC.